A single sample is the source of the 20 T cell receptor beta chains below, sequenced in a study of technical replicates of blood from a handful of donors (TCRdb year 2017). Libraries were prepared through the immunoSEQ multiplex PCR assay. TCRdb re-hosts the immuneACCESS table, in-frame sequences only. Its copies lack some clones; in the studies checked, an unresolved V gene accounts for under half of them, and the cause for the rest is not known. The sample has about 70,000 clones on record, 85% to 95% of them singletons. About 0.4% of the sample is held by the ten biggest clonotypes. Sequencing used T cells isolated from PBMCs. These receptors were collected from a human donor in good health.

The sample holds one count of this clone. This chain links TRBV28 with TRBJ2-2, with a weak D call TRBD1 (5 bases). Trimming shortened V by 4 bases and J by 5 bases, and 8 bases separated the two germline ends. Germline V gene sequence: CDR1 MDHEN, CDR2 SYDVKM. The CDR3 runs 13 residues. CDR3 coding DNA: TGTGCCAGCAGTTCCCAGGGAACCGGGGAGCTGTTTTTT. This sequence encodes CASSSQGTGELFF.

This clone has only one observation. This chain uses TRBV28 with TRBJ2-7; 7 nucleotides match TRBD2. This CDR3 comprises 15 residues. J gave up 2 bases and V 2 bases, and 6 bases lay outside the gene matches. Germline V lookup: CDR1 MDHEN, CDR2 SYDVKM. The CDR3 region is CASSLRPAGAYEQYF. CDR3 coding DNA: TGTGCCAGCAGTTTAAGGCCGGCGGGGGCCTACGAGCAGTACTTC.

The chain combines TRBV9 with TRBJ1-1; 7 bases agree with TRBD1. The germline CDR1 and CDR2 sequences are SGDLS and YYNGEE. V was pared by 0 bases and J by 1 base, with 3 bases of the junction left unmatched. This CDR3 region has 15 residues. CDR3 sequence: CASSVEQGGNTEAFF. The CDR3 nucleotides are TGTGCCAGCAGCGTAGAGCAGGGGGGGAACACTGAAGCTTTCTTT. Filled out from reference TRBV9 and TRBJ1-1, the complete variable domain reads DSGVTQTPKHLITATGQRVTLRCSPRSGDLSVYWYQQSLDQGLQFLIQYYNGEERAKGNILERFSAQQFPDLHSELNLSSLELGDSALYFCASSVEQGGNTEAFFGQGTRLTVV.

V and J are TRBV7-9 and TRBJ2-7, with TRBD1 matching 10 bases. The length of the CDR3 is 14 residues. The germline V gene has CDR1 SEHNR and CDR2 FQNEAQ (reference sequence). V lost 7 bases to trimming and J lost 5 bases; unmatched junction nucleotides: 8. CDR3: CASITGQGVDEQYF. DNA for the CDR3: TGTGCCAGCATCACCGGACAGGGGGTTGACGAGCAGTACTTC.

This clone was seen once. The CDR3 is CASRDRIAGELFF. The CDR3 nucleotides read TGCGCCAGCAGGGACAGGATTGCCGGGGAGCTGTTTTTT. The chain has TRBV5-1 and TRBJ2-2, with 7 positions matching TRBD1. Trimming at V came to 5 bases and at J to 6 bases, leaving 4 bases not matched to a gene. Germline CDR1 and CDR2: SGHRS and YFSETQ. CDR3 size: 13 residues.

The rearrangement uses TRBV28 and TRBJ1-5; D remains unclear. The CDR3 length is 11 residues. Trimming took off 5 bases at V and 15 bases at J, with 14 bases between the two ends. From germline, CDR1 is MDHEN and CDR2 SYDVKM. CDR3 DNA: TGTGCCAGCAGTGCGAGAGGGTTGCCGCATTTT. It is translated as CASSARGLPHF.

This clone was counted a single time. V and J are TRBV5-6 and TRBJ2-2; 7 nucleotides line up with TRBD2. This CDR3 spans 13 amino acids. Germline V gene data show CDR1 as SGHDT and CDR2 as YYEEEE. J gave up 11 bases and V 0 bases, and 4 bases lay outside the gene matches. The CDR3 nucleotides read TGTGCCAGCAGCTTGGCCTCAGCGGGAGAGCTGTTTTTT. It specifies CASSLASAGELFF.

The V gene is TRBV21-1, the J gene TRBJ2-1; whether TRBD1, the table's D call, matches the DNA was not checked. TRBV21-1 is deemed a pseudogene. The CDR3 has 14 residues. This CDR3 is CASSNRDRSDEQFF. The CDR3 DNA reads TGTGCCAGCAGCAACCGGGACAGGTCCGATGAGCAGTTCTTC.

This clone was seen just once. The chain recombines TRBV30 with TRBJ2-2; 10 nucleotides line up with TRBD2. This CDR3 contains 16 residues. With V trimmed by 0 bases and J by 4 bases, 5 bases remained unmatched. Germline V gives CDR1 GTSNPN, CDR2 SVGIG (reference sequence). The CDR3 here is CAWSVLAGMGTGELFF. CDR3 nucleotide sequence: TGTGCCTGGAGTGTACTAGCGGGAATGGGCACCGGGGAGCTGTTTTTT.

The V and J genes are TRBV9 and TRBJ2-7, with D possibly being TRBD2 (6 bases). The CDR3 is 14 residues long. Trimming removed 3 bases at V and 3 bases at J, with 13 bases between. Germline CDR1 and CDR2: SGDLS and YYNGEE. The CDR3: CASSGTSTSYEQYF. The CDR3 DNA sequence: TGTGCCAGCAGCGGAACTAGCACAAGCTACGAGCAGTACTTC.

The gene calls are TRBV10-3 and TRBJ2-7; D is perhaps TRBD2 (5 bases). The germline V and J ends were trimmed by 6 bases and 3 bases, with 12 bases remaining between them. Germline CDR1 reads ENHRY; CDR2 reads SYGVKD. The CDR3 sequence is 13 residues long. The CDR3 region is CAIREPGNYEQYF. CDR3 nucleotides: TGTGCCATCAGAGAGCCCGGGAACTACGAGCAGTACTTC.

This clone was detected once. This chain connects TRBV29-1 to TRBJ2-7; 11 positions agree with TRBD2. From germline, CDR1 is SQVTM and CDR2 ANQGSEA. CDR3 length equals 14 residues. With 5 bases clipped from V and 0 bases from J, the junction kept 3 bases outside the gene matches. The CDR3 loop is CSVLTSGSSYEQYF. In DNA form, the CDR3 reads TGCAGCGTTCTAACTAGCGGGAGCTCCTACGAGCAGTACTTC.

The rearrangement uses TRBV14 and TRBJ1-1; D gene unclear. V lost 4 bases and J lost 1, with 13 bases in between. From germline, CDR1 is SGHDN and CDR2 FVKESK. The CDR3 contains 15 residues. CDR3 in amino acids: CASSPRRDQNTEAFF. CDR3 in DNA: TGTGCCAGCAGCCCCCGCCGGGATCAGAACACTGAAGCTTTCTTT.

The chain couples TRBV18 to TRBJ2-2; D ambiguous. Germline values: CDR1 KGHSH, CDR2 LQKENI. There are 12 residues in the CDR3. Trimming pared 6 bases from V and 5 bases from J, leaving 7 bases between. The CDR3 DNA reads as TGTGCCAGCTCCCCCCGGACCGGGGAGCTGTTTTTT. Its protein is CASSPRTGELFF.

The rearrangement joins TRBV7-2 to TRBJ2-1, with D possibly being TRBD2 (6 bases). The CDR3 has 15 amino acids. Trimming stripped 1 base from V and 8 bases from J, with 15 bases between. The germline V gene encodes CDR1 SGHTA and CDR2 FQGNSA. The CDR3 protein is CASSLVPAGGDEQFF. CDR3 DNA: TGTGCCAGCAGCTTAGTACCCGCCGGGGGAGATGAGCAGTTCTTC.

The chain uses TRBV29-1 and TRBJ1-1; D is uncertain. Trimming removed 6 bases from V and 0 bases from J, with 11 bases in between. CDR1 is SQVTM and CDR2 is ANQGSEA in the germline V gene. The CDR3 spans 13 residues. The CDR3 reads CSVKRTMNTEAFF. CDR3 nucleotide sequence: TGCAGCGTGAAGAGAACTATGAACACTGAAGCTTTCTTT.

This clone was seen only once. In DNA, the CDR3 is TGTGCCAGCAGCTTACAGGGGTCTGGGGCCAACGTCCTGACTTTC. It codes for CASSLQGSGANVLTF. V is TRBV11-1 and J is TRBJ2-6, with TRBD1 as a possible D gene (6 bases). Per germline, CDR1 SGHAT and CDR2 FQDESV (reference sequence). The CDR3 runs to 15 residues. Trimming took off 2 bases at V and 1 base at J, with 6 bases between the two ends.

The V gene is TRBV5-1, the J gene TRBJ2-5; D might be TRBD1 (6 bases). Trimming pared 3 bases from V and 5 bases from J, leaving 17 bases between. CDR3 length: 15 amino acids. The germline V gene has CDR1 SGHRS and CDR2 YFSETQ. CDR3 DNA sequence: TGCGCCAGCAGCTCCCGGGACATAACTGGGGAGACCCAGTACTTC. Encoded protein: CASSSRDITGETQYF.

The V and J genes are TRBV6-5 and TRBJ2-7, with D possibly matching TRBD2 (6 bases). Germline CDR1 MNHEY, CDR2 SVGAGI. V lost 9 bases and J 3 bases, leaving 12 bases between the germline ends. The CDR3 extends over 12 amino acids. Here the CDR3 DNA reads TGTGCCAGTGGCGGGAAACGCTACGAGCAGTACTTC. Its protein is CASGGKRYEQYF.

The count of this clone is one. CDR3 sequence (DNA): TGTGCCAGCAGCTTTTCGAAGACTAGCGGGATGTACGAGCAGTACTTC. It translates to CASSFSKTSGMYEQYF. The chain carries TRBV11-2 and TRBJ2-7; 11 nucleotides align to TRBD2. The germline gives CDR1 SGHAT, CDR2 FQNNGV. The ends lost 3 bases at V and 4 bases at J; junction bases unmatched: 8. The CDR3 is 16 residues long.